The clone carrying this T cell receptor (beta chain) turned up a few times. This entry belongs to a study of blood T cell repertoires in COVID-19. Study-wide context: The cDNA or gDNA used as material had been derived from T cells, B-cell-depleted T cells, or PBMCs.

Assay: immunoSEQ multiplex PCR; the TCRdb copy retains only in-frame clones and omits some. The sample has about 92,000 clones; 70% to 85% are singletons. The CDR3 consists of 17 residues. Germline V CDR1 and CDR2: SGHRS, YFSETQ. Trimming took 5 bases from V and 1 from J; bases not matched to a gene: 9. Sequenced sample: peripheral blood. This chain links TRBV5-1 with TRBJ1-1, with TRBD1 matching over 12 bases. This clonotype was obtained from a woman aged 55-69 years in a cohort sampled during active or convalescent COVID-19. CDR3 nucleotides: TGCGCCAGCAGTCGGGACAGGGGGCGCTTGGCGAACACTGAAGCTTTCTTT. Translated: CASSRDRGRLANTEAFF.